This entry is about one T cell receptor beta chain. This sample stems from a study of blood T cell repertoires in COVID-19. On the study more broadly: Donors in the United States, Italy and Spain gave samples during acute or convalescent COVID-19. In each case, the material was cDNA or gDNA derived from T cells, B-cell-depleted T cells, or PBMCs.

CDR1 SGHRS and CDR2 YFSETQ come from the germline V gene. The CDR3 is made up of 15 amino acids. With V trimmed by 4 bases and J by 4 bases, 7 bases remained unmatched. Data came from immunoSEQ multiplex PCR; TCRdb stores just in-frame clones and leaves some out. In the table there are around 80,000 clones, about 73% of which are singletons. Sequenced material: peripheral blood. This clonotype was sampled from a man aged 50-59 years with active or convalescent COVID-19. V usage is TRBV5-1 and J usage is TRBJ2-2; 7 bases map to TRBD1. CDR3 residues: CASSQTGKGTGELFF. The DNA of the CDR3 is TGCGCCAGCAGCCAGACAGGGAAAGGCACCGGGGAGCTGTTTTTT.